This T cell receptor (beta chain) stems from a study of OX40 agonist ivuxolimab in advanced cancers. The CDR3 consists of 17 residues. CDR1 SEHNR and CDR2 FQNEAQ come from the germline V gene (reference sequence). V lost 5 bases and J lost 6; bases outside the gene matches: 16. In this sample, this clone is medium-sized. The antigen is unknown. Method: immunoSEQ multiplex PCR; TCRdb's copy keeps in-frame clones and lacks some. The table lists tens of thousands of clones, approximately 80% of them singletons. Whole-study findings and limits: CD4+ and CD8+ blood T cells expanded clonally by week 6 at 0.1 to 3.0 mg/kg.

The timepoints at which blood was sampled were baseline, cycle 4 day 1, and cycle 7 day 1. The TCR comes from an adult with an advanced solid tumor such as melanoma, head and neck, liver or kidney cancer. The specimen comprised CD4+ or CD8+ T cells sorted from blood, sampled in a trial of the OX40 agonist ivuxolimab. The V and J genes are TRBV7-9 and TRBJ1-2; 9 positions agree with TRBD1. CDR3 DNA sequence: TGTGCCAGCAGCCGCCGGGACAGGGAACATCCTGGCGATGGCTACACCTTC. Protein product: CASSRRDREHPGDGYTF.